This T cell receptor beta chain was captured by sequencing in a study of blood T cell repertoires in COVID-19. On the study more broadly: COVID-19 samples collected from the United States, Italy and Spain covered acute and convalescent phases. T cells, B-cell-depleted T cells, or PBMCs supplied cDNA or gDNA.

From germline, CDR1 is MNHEY and CDR2 SVGAGI. V trimming: 6 bases; J trimming: 4 bases; junction bases outside the gene matches: 7. The CDR3 totals 15 residues. Original processing methods: For nucleated cells, counts were estimated from reference gene primer amplification. Data came from immunoSEQ multiplex PCR; TCRdb stores just in-frame clones and leaves some out. That table is the source of V, J and clone size, and D and trimming were worked out from the DNA. Of roughly 290,000 clones in the sample, 87% are singletons; the top ten hold around 7.8%. This chain joins TRBV6-5 and TRBJ1-5; the match to TRBD1 covers 9 bases. This clonotype was sampled from a woman in her fifties or sixties who had recovered from COVID-19. The sample taken for sequencing was peripheral blood. CDR3 in amino acids: CASSPLGTGNQPQHF. The CDR3 nucleotides read TGTGCCAGCAGCCCCCTCGGGACAGGGAATCAGCCCCAGCATTTT.